This TCR beta chain came from a study of blood T cells in healthy people across ages. The germline V and J ends were trimmed by 0 bases and 5 bases, with 13 bases remaining between them. The CDR3 loop spans 15 amino acids. The germline gives CDR1 LNHNV, CDR2 YYDKDF (reference sequence). Sample-barcoded 5' priming and a J-beta primer mix drove a second PCR of about 6 to 11 cycles. TCRdb fed the 5' RACE reads into MiXCR, producing one record per CDR3 protein. This table has some 1.5 million distinct CDR3 sequences, 35% to 45% appearing once. The table lists this clonotype with a few counts. This clonotype was obtained from a woman between 18 and 30 years old in good health. The sequencing sample was made of blood. This chain links TRBV15 with TRBJ2-5; D call uncertain. CDR3 coding DNA: TGTGCCACCAGCAGAGATGGTATAGGGTTGGAGACCCAGTACTTC. The encoded protein is CATSRDGIGLETQYF.